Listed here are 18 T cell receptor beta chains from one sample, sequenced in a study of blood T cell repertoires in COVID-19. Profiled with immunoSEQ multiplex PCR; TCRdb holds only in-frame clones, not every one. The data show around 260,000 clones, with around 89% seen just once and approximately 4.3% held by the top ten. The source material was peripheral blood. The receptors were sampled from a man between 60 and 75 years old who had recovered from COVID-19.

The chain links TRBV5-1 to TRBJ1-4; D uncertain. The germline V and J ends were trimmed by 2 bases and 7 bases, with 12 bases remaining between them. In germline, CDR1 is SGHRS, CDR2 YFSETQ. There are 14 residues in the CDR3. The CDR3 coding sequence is TGCGCCAGCAGCTTATACACTGGGCCTGAAAAACTGTTTTTT. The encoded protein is CASSLYTGPEKLFF.

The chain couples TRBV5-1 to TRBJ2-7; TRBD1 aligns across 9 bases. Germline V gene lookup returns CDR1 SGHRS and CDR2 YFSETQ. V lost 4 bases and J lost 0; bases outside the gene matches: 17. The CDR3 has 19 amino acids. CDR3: CASSNKLPDRGYYSYEQYF. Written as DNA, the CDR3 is TGCGCCAGCAGCAATAAGCTACCAGACAGGGGGTATTACTCCTACGAGCAGTACTTC.

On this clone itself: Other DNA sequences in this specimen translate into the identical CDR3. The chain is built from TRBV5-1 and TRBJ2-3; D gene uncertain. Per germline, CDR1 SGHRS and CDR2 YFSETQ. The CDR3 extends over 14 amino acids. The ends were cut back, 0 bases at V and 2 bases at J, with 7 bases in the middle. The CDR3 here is CASSLGAPTDTQYF. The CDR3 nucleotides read TGCGCCAGCAGCTTGGGAGCCCCCACAGATACGCAGTATTTT.

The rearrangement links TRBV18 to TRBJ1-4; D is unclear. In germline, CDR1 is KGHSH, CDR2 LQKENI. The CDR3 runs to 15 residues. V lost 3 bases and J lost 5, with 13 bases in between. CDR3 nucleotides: TGTGCCAGCTCACCGGCTGCCACGGGGAATGAAAAACTGTTTTTT. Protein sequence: CASSPAATGNEKLFF. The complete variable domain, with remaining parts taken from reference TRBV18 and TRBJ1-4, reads NAGVMQNPRHLVRRRGQEARLRCSPMKGHSHVYWYRQLPEEGLKFMVYLQKENIIDESGMPKERFSAEFPKEGPSILRIQQVVRGDSAAYFCASSPAATGNEKLFFGSGTQLSVL.

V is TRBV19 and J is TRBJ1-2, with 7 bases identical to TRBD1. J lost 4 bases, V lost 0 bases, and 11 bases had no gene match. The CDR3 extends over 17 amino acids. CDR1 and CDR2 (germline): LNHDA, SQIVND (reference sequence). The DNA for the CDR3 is TGTGCCAGTAGTATAGACCTGGGACAGAGTTTTTCCTATGGCTACACCTTC. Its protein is CASSIDLGQSFSYGYTF. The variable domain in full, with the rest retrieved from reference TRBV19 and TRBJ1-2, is DGGITQSPKYLFRKEGQNVTLSCEQNLNHDAMYWYRQDPGQGLRLIYYSQIVNDFQKGDIAEGYSVSREKKESFPLTVTSAQKNPTAFYLCASSIDLGQSFSYGYTFGSGTRLTVV.

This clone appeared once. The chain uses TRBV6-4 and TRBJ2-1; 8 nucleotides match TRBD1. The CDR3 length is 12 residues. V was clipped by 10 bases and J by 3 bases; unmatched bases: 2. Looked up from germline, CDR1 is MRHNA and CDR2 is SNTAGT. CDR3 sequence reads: CATGQGYNEQFF. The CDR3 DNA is TGTGCCACCGGACAGGGCTACAATGAGCAGTTCTTC.

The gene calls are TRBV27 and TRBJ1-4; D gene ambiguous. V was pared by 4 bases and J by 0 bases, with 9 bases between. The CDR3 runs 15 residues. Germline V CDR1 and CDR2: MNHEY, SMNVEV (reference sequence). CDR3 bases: TGTGCCAGCAGTTCAGACACAGCAACTAATGAAAAACTGTTTTTT. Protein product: CASSSDTATNEKLFF. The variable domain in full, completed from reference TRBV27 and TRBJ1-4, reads EAQVTQNPRYLITVTGKKLTVTCSQNMNHEYMSWYRQDPGLGLRQIYYSMNVEVTDKGDVPEGYKVSRKEKRNFPLILESPSPNQTSLYFCASSSDTATNEKLFFGSGTQLSVL.

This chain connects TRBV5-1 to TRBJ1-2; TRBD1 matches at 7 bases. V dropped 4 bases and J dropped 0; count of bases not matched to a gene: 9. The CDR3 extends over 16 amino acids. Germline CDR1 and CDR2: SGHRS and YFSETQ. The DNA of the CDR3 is TGCGCCAGCAGCACTGGAGGGGGGACAGCTAACTATGGCTACACCTTC. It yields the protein CASSTGGGTANYGYTF.

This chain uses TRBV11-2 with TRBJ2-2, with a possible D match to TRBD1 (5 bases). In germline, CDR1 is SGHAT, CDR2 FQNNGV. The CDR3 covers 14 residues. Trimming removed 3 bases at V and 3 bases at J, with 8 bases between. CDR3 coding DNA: TGTGCCAGCAGCTTGGTCAGGGACACCGGGGAGCTGTTTTTT. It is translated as CASSLVRDTGELFF.

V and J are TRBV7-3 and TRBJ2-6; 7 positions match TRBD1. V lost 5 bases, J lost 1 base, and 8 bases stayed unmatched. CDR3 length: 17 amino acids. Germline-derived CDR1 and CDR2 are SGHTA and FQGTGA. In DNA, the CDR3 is TGTGCCAGCAGCCCCAGACAGGGTTCATCTGGGGCCAACGTCCTGACTTTC. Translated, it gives CASSPRQGSSGANVLTF. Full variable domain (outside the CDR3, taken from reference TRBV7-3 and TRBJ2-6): GAGVSQTPSNKVTEKGKYVELRCDPISGHTALYWYRQSLGQGPEFLIYFQGTGAADDSGLPNDRFFAVRPEGSVSTLKIQRTERGDSAVYLCASSPRQGSSGANVLTFGAGSRLTVL.

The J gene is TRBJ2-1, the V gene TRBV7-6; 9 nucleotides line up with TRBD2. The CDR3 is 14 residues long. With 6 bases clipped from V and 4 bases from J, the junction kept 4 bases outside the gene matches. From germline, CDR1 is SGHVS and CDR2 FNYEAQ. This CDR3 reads CASSVRGGYNEQFF. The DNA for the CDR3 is TGTGCCAGCAGTGTGCGGGGGGGTTACAATGAGCAGTTCTTC.

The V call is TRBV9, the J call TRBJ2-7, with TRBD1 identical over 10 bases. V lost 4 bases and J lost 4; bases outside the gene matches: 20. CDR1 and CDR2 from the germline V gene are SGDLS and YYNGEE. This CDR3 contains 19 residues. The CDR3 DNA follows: TGTGCCAGCAGCCCTCCACCCGCGGGGACAGGGGCGGTTTCATACGAGCAGTACTTC. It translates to CASSPPPAGTGAVSYEQYF.

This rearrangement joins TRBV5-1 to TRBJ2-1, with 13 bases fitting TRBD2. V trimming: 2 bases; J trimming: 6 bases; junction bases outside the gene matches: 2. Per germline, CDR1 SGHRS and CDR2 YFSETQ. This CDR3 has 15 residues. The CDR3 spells CASSFGTSGVNEQFF. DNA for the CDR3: TGCGCCAGCAGCTTCGGGACTAGCGGGGTCAATGAGCAGTTCTTC.

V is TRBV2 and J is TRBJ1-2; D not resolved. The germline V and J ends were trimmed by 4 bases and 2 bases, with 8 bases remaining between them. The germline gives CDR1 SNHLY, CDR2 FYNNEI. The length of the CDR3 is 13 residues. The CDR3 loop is CASSGAQNYGYTF. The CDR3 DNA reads TGTGCCAGCAGTGGGGCACAGAACTATGGCTACACCTTC.

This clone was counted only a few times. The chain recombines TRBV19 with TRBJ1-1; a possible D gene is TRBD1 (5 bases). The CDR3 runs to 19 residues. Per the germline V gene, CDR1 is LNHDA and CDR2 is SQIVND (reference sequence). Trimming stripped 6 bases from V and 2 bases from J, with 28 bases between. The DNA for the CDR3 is TGTGCCAGTAGAAGTTCGAGGCAGGGCCCGGCGGATCCAAACACTGAAGCTTTCTTT. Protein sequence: CASRSSRQGPADPNTEAFF.

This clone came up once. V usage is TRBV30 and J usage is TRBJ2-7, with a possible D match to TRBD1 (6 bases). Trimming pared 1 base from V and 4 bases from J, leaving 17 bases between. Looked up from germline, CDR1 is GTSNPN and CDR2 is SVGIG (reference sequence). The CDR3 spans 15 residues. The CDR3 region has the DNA TGTGCCTGGAGTGGTGGGGGCTCCTTTGGGTACGAGCAGTACTTC. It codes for CAWSGGGSFGYEQYF. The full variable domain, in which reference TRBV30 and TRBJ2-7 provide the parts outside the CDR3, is SQTIHQWPATLVQPVGSPLSLECTVEGTSNPNLYWYRQAAGRGLQLLFYSVGIGQISSEVPQNLSASRPQDRQFILSSKKLLLSDSGFYLCAWSGGGSFGYEQYFGPGTRLTVT.

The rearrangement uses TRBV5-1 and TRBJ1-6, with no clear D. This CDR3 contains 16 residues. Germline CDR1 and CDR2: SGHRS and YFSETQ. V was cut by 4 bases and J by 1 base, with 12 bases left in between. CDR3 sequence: CASSNRPGSYNSPLHF. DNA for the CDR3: TGCGCCAGCAGCAATCGGCCGGGTTCCTATAATTCACCCCTCCACTTT.

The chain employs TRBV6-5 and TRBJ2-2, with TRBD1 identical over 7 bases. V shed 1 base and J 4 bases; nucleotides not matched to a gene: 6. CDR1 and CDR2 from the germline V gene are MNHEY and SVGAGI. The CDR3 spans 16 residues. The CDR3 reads CASSYLSTGATGELFF. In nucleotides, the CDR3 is TGTGCCAGCAGTTACTTGTCCACAGGGGCCACCGGGGAGCTGTTTTTT.